The text below deals with one T cell receptor (beta chain). A multiplex PCR was run with 60 Vbeta primers and 13 Jbeta primers. Only in-frame clones appear in the TCRdb table, and some are missing; sequencing was by immunoSEQ multiplex PCR. This sample has 80,000 to 130,000 clones, with roughly 75% found just once. The source of the sample is a study of cytomegalovirus exposure and HLA in healthy donors. Per the germline V gene, CDR1 is MDHEN and CDR2 is SYDVKM. The V end lost 4 bases, the J end lost 5 bases, and 8 bases lay between the germline ends. The CDR3 totals 12 residues. The TCR comes from a male donor in good health and CMV-seropositive. V usage is TRBV28 and J usage is TRBJ1-2, with D uncertain. The material sequenced was PBMCs. DNA of the CDR3: TGTGCCAGCAGTTCGCATACTTATGGCTACACCTTC. Amino acid sequence: CASSSHTYGYTF.